This record concerns one TCR beta chain sequence. This entry is derived from a study of blood T cell repertoires in COVID-19. Sequenced by immunoSEQ multiplex PCR; TCRdb stores in-frame clones only, minus some. The data contain just under 350,000 clones, 85% to 90% of them singletons. The CDR3 consists of 15 residues. The germline V gene has CDR1 SEHNR and CDR2 FQNEAQ (reference sequence). The V gene end was trimmed by 1 base and the J gene end by 2 bases; junction bases not matched to a gene: 2. The source is a woman in her seventies with COVID-19, enrolled during active disease. The genes are TRBV7-9 and TRBJ2-7; TRBD2 agrees at 10 bases. The source material was peripheral blood. The chain's CDR3 is CASSLVLAGAYEQYF. The CDR3 DNA sequence: TGTGCCAGCAGCTTAGTCCTAGCGGGGGCCTACGAGCAGTACTTC.